This T cell receptor beta chain came from a study of beta chain features in type 1 diabetes. Note on this clone: At one end the junction does not follow the germline gene, possibly because of a read error.

The authors sorted CD4+ naive, central memory, regulatory and stem cell-like memory cells via CD45RO/CCR7/CD25/CD127/CD95/CD27. The CDR3 spans 14 residues. CDR1 and CDR2 (germline): SSHAT, FNYEAQ (reference sequence). The isolated RNA, all of it, was reverse transcribed, so expressed TCRB transcripts were what got sequenced. Sequenced by immunoSEQ multiplex PCR; TCRdb stores in-frame clones only, minus some. Of around 44,000 clones listed, roughly 45% were seen once; the top ten hold 0.25% to 0.3%. The source is a woman under 40 in good health. This chain links TRBV7-7 with TRBJ2-7; TRBD1 is a possible D gene (6 bases). Sample: stem cell memory CD4+ T cells from blood. The CDR3 DNA reads as TGTGCTAGCAGCCCCGGACAGTCGTCCTACGAGCAGTACTTC. Protein: CASSPGQSSYEQYF.